This TCR beta chain came from a study of blood T cell repertoires in COVID-19. Overall study: The United States, Italy and Spain provided the acute and convalescent COVID-19 samples. PBMCs, B-cell-depleted T cells, or T cells were the source of the cDNA or gDNA that made up the material.

Under the authors' procedure: Quantification of nucleated cells was approximated via reference gene primer amplification. TCRdb's copy holds only in-frame clones and misses some; the assay was immunoSEQ multiplex PCR. Clone size and the V and J calls come from that table; the DNA yielded D and trimming. The top ten clones hold roughly an eighth of a sample with hundreds of thousands of clones, about 91% of them seen once. Germline values: CDR1 MNHEY, CDR2 SMNVEV (reference sequence). This CDR3 comprises 14 residues. Between the trimmed V and J ends, which lost 3 bases and 0 bases, there was a span of 8 bases. A word on this clone: At the DNA level, this CDR3 is encoded by other sequences in the same sample as well.

The sequenced sample consisted of peripheral blood. The sequence came from a woman in her forties or fifties with COVID-19, enrolled during active disease. The rearrangement links TRBV27 to TRBJ1-2; D ambiguous. CDR3 region: CASSFAGSNYGYTF. CDR3 in DNA: TGTGCCAGCAGTTTCGCAGGCTCTAACTATGGCTACACCTTC.